The present entry profiles one TCR beta chain with its context. Its antigen remains unidentified. The entry originates in a study of T cell responses to AZD1222 COVID-19 vaccine. On the study more broadly: Doses given second, at about 4 or about 12 weeks, were pooled. Whole-study findings and limits: Repertoire sampling was restricted to post-peak T cell response timepoints. At baseline, seropositivity was found in only a handful of AZD1222 recipients. In a largely white British group with more females than males, clonal diversity was possibly underestimated.

This CDR3 is built from 13 residues. The J segment lost 15 bases and the V segment lost 5 bases, leaving 12 bases of the junction unmatched. Germline V gene lookup returns CDR1 SGHVS and CDR2 FQNEAQ. Sequencing was performed with immunoSEQ multiplex PCR; in TCRdb, only in-frame clones are kept and a portion is missing. The repertoire holds about 160,000 clones, with approximately 90% as singletons. The material sequenced was peripheral blood, taken on day 0 of AZD1222 vaccination. The V call is TRBV7-8, the J call TRBJ2-1, with TRBD1 identical over 8 bases. The receptor was isolated from an adult in good health. The DNA of the CDR3 is TGTGCCAGCAGCCCCAGGGGTGGGACAGGTTTGTTCTTC. Amino acid sequence: CASSPRGGTGLFF.